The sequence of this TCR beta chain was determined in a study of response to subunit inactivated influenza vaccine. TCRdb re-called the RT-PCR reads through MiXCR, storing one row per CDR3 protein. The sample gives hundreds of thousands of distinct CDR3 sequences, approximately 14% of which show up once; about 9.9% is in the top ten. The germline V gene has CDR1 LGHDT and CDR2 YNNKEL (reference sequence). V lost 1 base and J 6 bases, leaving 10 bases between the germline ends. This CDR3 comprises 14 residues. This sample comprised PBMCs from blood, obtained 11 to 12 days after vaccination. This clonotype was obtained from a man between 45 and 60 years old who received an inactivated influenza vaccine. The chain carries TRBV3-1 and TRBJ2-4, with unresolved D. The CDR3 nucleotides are TGTGCCAGCAGCCAAGCTCGCCGGCCAAACATTCAGTACTTC. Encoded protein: CASSQARRPNIQYF.